This is a list of T cell receptor beta chains from one sample in a study of blood T cell repertoires in COVID-19. Assay: immunoSEQ multiplex PCR; the TCRdb copy retains only in-frame clones and omits some. Among about 70,000 clones, over 75% were seen once, and the ten largest hold just under 3%. Input material: peripheral blood. These receptors originate from a man aged 80 or over with acute or convalescent COVID-19. Both conserved end residues are part of each CDR3. D genes are given only for firm matches. Expanded clones are given a class, and other clones once, few, many or no size at all.

>NA|TRBV6-2/TRBV6-3|TRBJ1-3|NA
TGTGCCAGCAGTTACACAGGATTCTCTGGAAACACCATATATTTT
CASSYTGFSGNTIYF
>TRBD1|TRBV10-3|TRBJ1-5|NA
TGTGCCATCCGTGGACAGGGGAGCAATCAGCCCCAGCATTTT
CAIRGQGSNQPQHF
>NA|TRBV4-1|TRBJ1-1|NA
TGCGCCAGCAGCCAAGGTCACGGGAACACTGAAGCTTTCTTT
CASSQGHGNTEAFF
>NA|TRBV18|TRBJ2-3|NA
TGTGCCAGCTCACCATTGACTAAGAAAACAGATACGCAGTATTTT
CASSPLTKKTDTQYF
>TRBD1|TRBV27|TRBJ1-1|NA
TGTGCCAGCAGTGCTCGGACAGGTTACACTGAAGCTTTCTTT
CASSARTGYTEAFF
>TRBD1|TRBV18|TRBJ1-3|NA
TGTGCCAGCTCACCACCCCGGACAGGGACTGGAAACACCATATATTTT
CASSPPRTGTGNTIYF
>NA|TRBV30|TRBJ1-5|NA
TGTGCCTGGTCGGACAGTAGCAATCAGCCCCAGCATTTT
CAWSDSSNQPQHF
>NA|TRBV5-1|TRBJ1-1|NA
TGCGCCAGCAGCTTACAGGGAGCGGACACTGAAGCTTTCTTT
CASSLQGADTEAFF
>TRBD2|TRBV7-6|TRBJ2-3|NA
TGTGCCAGCAGCTTATATGGGACTAGGTCAACAGATACGCAGTATTTT
CASSLYGTRSTDTQYF
>NA|TRBV4-3|TRBJ2-7|NA
TGCGCCAGCAGCCAAGAGGGCAGTTACCTCCACGAGCAGTACTTC
CASSQEGSYLHEQYF
>NA|TRBV19|TRBJ1-1|NA
TGTGCCAGTAGTCCGCGAGGAGGGCGAGAGACTGAAGCTTTCTTT
CASSPRGGRETEAFF
>TRBD2|TRBV10-3|TRBJ2-5|few
TGTGCCATCAGTGGTGGGACTAGCGGGAAAGAGACCCAGTACTTC
CAISGGTSGKETQYF
>TRBD1|TRBV6-2/TRBV6-3|TRBJ1-1|NA
TGTGCCAGCAGTCAGACAGGGTTCGTCGACACTGAAGCTTTCTTT
CASSQTGFVDTEAFF
>NA|TRBV5-4|TRBJ2-1|NA
TGTGCCAGCAGCACACCGGGACACAGCTCCTACAATGAGCAGTTCTTC
CASSTPGHSSYNEQFF
>NA|TRBV12-5|TRBJ1-1|few
TGTGCTAGTGGTTTGAGCAACACTGAAGCTTTCTTT
CASGLSNTEAFF
>TRBD1|TRBV19|TRBJ1-1|NA
TGTGCCAGTAGCCCGGGACAGCGCCTTGGTGCTTTCTTT
CASSPGQRLGAFF
>TRBD1|TRBV25-1|TRBJ1-2|NA
TGTGCCAGCAGTGAGGGACAGGGGCGACCACTCTATGGCTACACCTTC
CASSEGQGRPLYGYTF
>NA|TRBV7-2|TRBJ1-2|NA
TGTGCCAGCAGCTTACAGGCGAACTATGGCTACACCTTC
CASSLQANYGYTF
>NA|TRBV7-8|TRBJ2-2|NA
TGTGCCAGCAGCCCCAGGGGTGCGAACACCGGGGAGCTGTTTTTT
CASSPRGANTGELFF
>TRBD2|TRBV14|TRBJ2-1|once
TGTGCCAGCAGCCAAGATTGGGGGGGAGTCCTGTTCTTC
CASSQDWGGVLFF
>TRBD1|TRBV10-3|TRBJ2-1|NA
TGTGCCATCAGTGAAGGGGGACAGGGGGAGCACAATGAGCAGTTCTTC
CAISEGGQGEHNEQFF
>NA|TRBV5-5|TRBJ1-3|few
TGTGCCAGCAGCTTATATATTTCCGGAAACACCATATATTTT
CASSLYISGNTIYF
>NA|TRBV29-1|TRBJ2-1|NA
TGCAGCTTTTGGGCACTAGACCCTTCCTACAATGAGCAGTTCTTC
CSFWALDPSYNEQFF
>TRBD1|TRBV15|TRBJ1-2|few
TGTGCCACCAGCAGAGTCGGGACAGCCAACTATGGCTACACCTTC
CATSRVGTANYGYTF
>TRBD1|TRBV19|TRBJ2-3|NA
TGTGCCAGTAGTGGGCGGACAGGGGGCCCCACAGATACGCAGTATTTT
CASSGRTGGPTDTQYF
>TRBD2|TRBV9|TRBJ2-1|NA
TGTGCCAGCAGCGTAGTTTGGACTAGCGGGGCCTACAATGAGCAGTTCTTC
CASSVVWTSGAYNEQFF
>TRBD2|TRBV6-5|TRBJ2-5|NA
TGTGCCAGCAGGCTTACTAGCGGACAAGAGACCCAGTACTTC
CASRLTSGQETQYF
>NA|TRBV24-1|TRBJ2-1|NA
TGTGCCACCAGTCGGGCGGGGTCCTACAATGAGCAGTTCTTC
CATSRAGSYNEQFF
>TRBD2|TRBV9|TRBJ2-1|NA
TGTGCCAGCAGCTTGGATAGCGGGAGAGGGAATGAGCAGTTCTTC
CASSLDSGRGNEQFF
>NA|TRBV7-2|TRBJ2-1|NA
TGTGCCAGCAGCTTAAGTATGGGGCGGGAACCCAACAATGAGCAGTTCTTC
CASSLSMGREPNNEQFF
>NA|TRBV10-3|TRBJ1-2|NA
TGTGCCATCAGTGAGTCCCCGGGATATAACTATGGCTACACCTTC
CAISESPGYNYGYTF
>NA|TRBV9|TRBJ2-1|NA
TGTGCCAGCAGCGCTTCAATGAGCTCCTACAATGAGCAGTTCTTC
CASSASMSSYNEQFF
>NA|TRBV18|TRBJ1-4|NA
TGTGCCAGCTCCGCGGGGGCTAATGAAAAACTGTTTTTT
CASSAGANEKLFF
>NA|TRBV12-3/TRBV12-4|TRBJ2-1|NA
TGTGCCAGCAGTTGGGGGCGGAAAAATGAGCAGTTCTTC
CASSWGRKNEQFF
>TRBD1|TRBV11-2|TRBJ1-1|NA
TGTGCCAGCAGCCCCCTCCGGACAGGGGGGGACACTGAAGCTTTCTTT
CASSPLRTGGDTEAFF
>TRBD2|TRBV5-1|TRBJ2-5|once
TGCGCCAGCAGCCTACGGACTAGCCAAGAGACCCAGTACTTC
CASSLRTSQETQYF
>NA|TRBV3-1/TRBV3-2|TRBJ1-5|NA
TGTGCCAGCAGCCACACGGGTAGCAATCAGCCCCAGCATTTT
CASSHTGSNQPQHF